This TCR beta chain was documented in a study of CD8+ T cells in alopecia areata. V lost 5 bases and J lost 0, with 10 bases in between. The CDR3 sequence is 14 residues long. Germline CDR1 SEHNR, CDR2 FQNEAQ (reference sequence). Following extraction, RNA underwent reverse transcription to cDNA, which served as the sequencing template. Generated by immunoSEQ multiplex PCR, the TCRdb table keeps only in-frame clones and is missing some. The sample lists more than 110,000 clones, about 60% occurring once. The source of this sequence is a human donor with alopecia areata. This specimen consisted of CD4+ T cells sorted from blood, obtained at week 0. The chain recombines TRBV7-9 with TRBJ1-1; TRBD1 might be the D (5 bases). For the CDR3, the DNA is TGTGCCAGCAGCCCCGACAGATTGAACACTGAAGCTTTCTTT. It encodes CASSPDRLNTEAFF.